A single sample is the source of the 18 T cell receptor beta chains below, sequenced in a study of blood T cell repertoires in COVID-19. Clones were read by immunoSEQ multiplex PCR, and TCRdb kept only the in-frame ones, dropping some. The table shows about 280,000 clones, with around nine tenths occurring only once. The specimen was peripheral blood. Every receptor here comes from a woman aged 25 to 39 with COVID-19, enrolled during active disease.

This clone was detected a few times. This sample also contains other DNA sequences that code for the same CDR3. This rearrangement joins TRBV29-1 to TRBJ2-7; 12 nucleotides line up with TRBD1. Germline CDR1 is SQVTM and CDR2 is ANQGSEA. The CDR3 length is 14 residues. Trimming cost V 3 bases and J 9 bases; bases outside gene matches: 9. In nucleotides, the CDR3 is TGCAGCGTTGACGGGGGGGACAGGGGGCCGGGGCAGTACTTC. Residues: CSVDGGDRGPGQYF.

The CDR3 DNA is TGTGCCAGTAGTTCCCGTAAAGGGGTAGGGTCACCCCTCCACTTT. Its protein product is CASSSRKGVGSPLHF. The rearrangement uses TRBV19 and TRBJ1-6; D is possibly TRBD1 (5 bases). Germline V gene sequence: CDR1 LNHDA, CDR2 SQIVND (reference sequence). V lost 5 bases, J lost 10 bases, and 18 bases lay in between. The length of the CDR3 is 15 residues.

J is TRBJ1-6 and V is TRBV5-1; D unresolved. CDR1 SGHRS and CDR2 YFSETQ come from the germline V gene. The CDR3 is 16 amino acids. With 0 bases removed from V and 9 bases from J, the gap between germline ends came to 16 bases. The CDR3 region has the DNA TGCGCCAGCAGCTTGGGCGGGTCCCGAAGGAGTTCACCCCTCCACTTT. It specifies CASSLGGSRRSSPLHF.

The V gene is TRBV5-4, the J gene TRBJ2-1; D uncertain. The V and J ends lost 2 bases and 5 bases respectively, with 8 bases between them. The CDR3 runs to 13 residues. Germline V CDR1 and CDR2: SGHNT, YYREEE (reference sequence). DNA for the CDR3: TGTGCCAGCAGCTTTCTCCCTCACAATGAGCAGTTCTTC. Protein product: CASSFLPHNEQFF. The complete variable domain, with remaining parts taken from reference TRBV5-4 and TRBJ2-1, reads ETGVTQSPTHLIKTRGQQVTLRCSSQSGHNTVSWYQQALGQGPQFIFQYYREEENGRGNFPPRFSGLQFPNYSSELNVNALELDDSALYLCASSFLPHNEQFFGPGTRLTVL.

The chain combines TRBV19 with TRBJ1-1, with D tentatively TRBD1 (6 bases). Trimming left V 5 bases short and J 7 bases short, with 11 bases between. This CDR3 comprises 12 residues. Germline V CDR1 and CDR2: LNHDA, SQIVND (reference sequence). CDR3 protein: CASSHGQIEAFF. The CDR3 bases are TGTGCCAGTAGTCACGGACAGATTGAAGCTTTCTTT.

This chain uses TRBV2 with TRBJ2-7; 9 bases line up with TRBD1. V lost 7 bases and J lost 7; bases outside the gene matches: 11. The germline V gene has CDR1 SNHLY and CDR2 FYNNEI. The CDR3 is 14 amino acids. The CDR3 nucleotides read TGTGCCAGCACCCCGGACAGGGGCCCGAGGGAGCAGTACTTC. Its protein product is CASTPDRGPREQYF.

This chain uses TRBV2 with TRBJ1-1, with TRBD1 as a possible D gene (6 bases). The CDR3 loop spans 12 amino acids. V lost 8 bases and J lost 5, with 12 bases in between. Germline CDR1 SNHLY, CDR2 FYNNEI. CDR3 bases: TGTGCCAGCGAAAGACAGGCGACTGAAGCTTTCTTT. It codes for CASERQATEAFF. Complete variable domain (other parts from reference TRBV2 and TRBJ1-1): EPEVTQTPSHQVTQMGQEVILRCVPISNHLYFYWYRQILGQKVEFLVSFYNNEISEKSEIFDDQFSVERPDGSNFTLKIRSTKLEDSAMYFCASERQATEAFFGQGTRLTVV.

This clone has only a few counts. This chain connects TRBV19 to TRBJ1-1; D might be TRBD1 (6 bases). The CDR3 contains 17 residues. Germline V CDR1 and CDR2: LNHDA, SQIVND (reference sequence). V lost 3 bases and J 4 bases, leaving 21 bases between the germline ends. CDR3 sequence: CASSMGQGRSRSTEAFF. Written as DNA, the CDR3 is TGTGCCAGTAGTATGGGGCAGGGGCGTAGTCGGAGCACTGAAGCTTTCTTT.

CDR3 in amino acids: CASTPAGTYEQYF. The CDR3, as DNA: TGTGCCAGTACCCCAGCGGGGACCTACGAGCAGTACTTC. The gene calls are TRBV6-5 and TRBJ2-7; 7 positions agree with TRBD2. Trimming cost V 9 bases and J 2 bases; bases outside gene matches: 7. This CDR3 region has 13 residues. CDR1 is MNHEY and CDR2 is SVGAGI in the germline V gene.

This sequence joins TRBV7-8 and TRBJ1-5; the match to TRBD1 covers 8 bases. The junction had 6 bases not matched to a gene; V was cut back by 5 bases and J by 3 bases. Germline V lookup: CDR1 SGHVS, CDR2 FQNEAQ. CDR3 length: 15 residues. The CDR3 region has the DNA TGTGCCAGCAGCCTCCAGGGGGCCTACAATCAGCCCCAGCATTTT. This translates into CASSLQGAYNQPQHF.

This rearrangement joins TRBV10-1 to TRBJ2-1; D perhaps matches TRBD1 (5 bases). Deletions cut 4 bases from V and 0 bases from J, with 13 bases between. This CDR3 contains 16 residues. Germline V CDR1 and CDR2: WNHNN, SYGVQD (reference sequence). The CDR3 loop is CASSGQRTSSYNEQFF. The CDR3 DNA is TGCGCCAGCAGTGGACAGCGAACGAGCTCCTACAATGAGCAGTTCTTC.

This clone was counted a single time. The V call is TRBV9, the J call TRBJ1-3, with 8 bases matching TRBD1. Germline CDR1 and CDR2: SGDLS and YYNGEE. This CDR3 region has 20 residues. The trim removed 0 bases at V and 0 bases at J, leaving 14 bases unmatched. CDR3 sequence: CASSVVGQGAVTSSGNTIYF. Written as DNA, the CDR3 is TGTGCCAGCAGCGTAGTTGGGCAGGGGGCCGTAACGAGCTCTGGAAACACCATATATTTT.

The chain uses TRBV29-1 and TRBJ2-7; TRBD1 aligns across 9 bases. Germline trimming cut 4 bases from V and 0 bases from J; bases unmatched to any gene: 4. CDR3 length: 14 residues. Germline V gene lookup returns CDR1 SQVTM and CDR2 ANQGSEA. CDR3 loop: CSVAGQGLSYEQYF. The CDR3, as DNA: TGCAGCGTTGCCGGACAGGGGCTCTCCTACGAGCAGTACTTC.

This chain connects TRBV30 to TRBJ1-2; D gene uncertain. V lost 0 bases and J lost 5, with 13 bases in between. The CDR3 is 14 residues long. Germline V gene data show CDR1 as GTSNPN and CDR2 as SVGIG (reference sequence). The CDR3 region has the DNA TGTGCCTGGAGTGTACTGGGAAGAGGGTATGGCTACACCTTC. It specifies CAWSVLGRGYGYTF.

This clone was observed once. DNA of the CDR3: TGTGCCAGCAGGGTAGGACTTACGCAGTATTTT. Translating it yields CASRVGLTQYF. The V gene is TRBV12-3 or TRBV12-4, the J gene TRBJ2-3; D perhaps matches TRBD2 (5 bases). The CDR3 is 11 amino acids. With 6 bases removed from V and 8 bases from J, the gap between germline ends came to 9 bases.

The chain joins TRBV6-5 to TRBJ2-3; 9 bases fit TRBD1. The CDR3 is 15 residues long. V shed 6 bases and J 1 base; nucleotides not matched to a gene: 5. CDR1 MNHEY and CDR2 SVGAGI come from the germline V gene. In nucleotides, the CDR3 is TGTGCCAGCAGGGCGCGGACAGGGGGCACAGATACGCAGTATTTT. It yields the protein CASRARTGGTDTQYF.

The chain combines TRBV5-5 with TRBJ2-7; TRBD1 is a possible D gene (5 bases). Germline assignment: CDR1 SGHKS and CDR2 YYEKEE (reference sequence). Trimming stripped 2 bases from V and 5 bases from J, with 11 bases between. This CDR3 has 13 residues. CDR3: CASSFPGRHEQYF. In nucleotides, the CDR3 is TGTGCCAGCAGCTTCCCAGGGCGGCACGAGCAGTACTTC.

V and J are TRBV5-6 and TRBJ1-2; a weak D match, TRBD1 (5 bases). The CDR3 totals 16 residues. V lost 4 bases and J lost 3, with 19 bases in between. CDR1 is SGHDT and CDR2 is YYEEEE in the germline V gene. The CDR3 reads CASSTMTVSAHYGYTF. The CDR3 DNA reads TGTGCCAGCAGCACCATGACAGTTTCAGCCCACTATGGCTACACCTTC. Full variable domain (remainder filled in from reference TRBV5-6 and TRBJ1-2): DAGVTQSPTHLIKTRGQQVTLRCSPKSGHDTVSWYQQALGQGPQFIFQYYEEEERQRGNFPDRFSGHQFPNYSSELNVNALLLGDSALYLCASSTMTVSAHYGYTFGSGTRLTVV.